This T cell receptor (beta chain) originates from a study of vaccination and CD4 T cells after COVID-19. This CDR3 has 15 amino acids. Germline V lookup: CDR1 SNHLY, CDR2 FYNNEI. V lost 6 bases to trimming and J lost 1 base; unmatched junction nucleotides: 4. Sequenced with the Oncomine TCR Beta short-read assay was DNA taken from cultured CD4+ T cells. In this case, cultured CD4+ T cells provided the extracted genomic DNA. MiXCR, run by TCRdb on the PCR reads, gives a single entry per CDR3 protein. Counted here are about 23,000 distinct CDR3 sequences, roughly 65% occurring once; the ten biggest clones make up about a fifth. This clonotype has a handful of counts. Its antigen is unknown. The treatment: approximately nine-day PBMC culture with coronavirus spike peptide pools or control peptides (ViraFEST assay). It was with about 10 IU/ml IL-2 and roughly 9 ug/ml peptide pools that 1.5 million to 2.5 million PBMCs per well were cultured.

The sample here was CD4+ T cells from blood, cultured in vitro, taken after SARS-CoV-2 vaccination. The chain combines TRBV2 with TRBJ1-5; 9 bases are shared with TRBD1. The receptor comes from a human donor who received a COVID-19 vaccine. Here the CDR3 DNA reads TGTGCCAGCAGGGGTGACAGGGGGAGCAATCAGCCCCAGCATTTT. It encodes CASRGDRGSNQPQHF.